This TCR beta chain was retrieved from a study of T cell repertoires in cytomegalovirus infection. Study details: Epitope selection comprised recently identified HLA-C-restricted CMV epitopes and well-studied HLA-B-restricted CMV epitopes. Signatures in public TCR beta sequences pointed to both CMV infection and matching HLA type. Whole-study findings and limits: Cumulative frequency (of public TCR beta family members) identified carriers of CMV plus the relevant HLA.

This clonotype occurred once. As yet, its antigen is unknown. The germline gives CDR1 SNHLY, CDR2 FYNNEI. The CDR3 length is 15 residues. Trimming took off 3 bases at V and 0 bases at J, with 11 bases between the two ends. TCRdb re-derived calls from the reads in MiXCR, one entry per CDR3 protein. Of some 560,000 distinct CDR3 sequences listed, 40% are singletons. The chain joins TRBV2 to TRBJ2-5; D may be TRBD1 (6 bases). Sequenced material: cultured PBMCs, taken from culture after CMV antigen stimulation. This sequence was found in a human donor in good health (CMV status not recorded). Some clones in this sample may be carry-over from other donors' samples. CDR3: CASSDTGPYQETQYF. DNA of the CDR3: TGTGCCAGCAGTGACACAGGGCCCTACCAAGAGACCCAGTACTTC.